The 31 T cell receptor beta chains presented below share a single source sample, sequenced in a study of cytomegalovirus exposure and HLA in healthy donors. Clones were sequenced by immunoSEQ multiplex PCR, and TCRdb holds only the in-frame ones, with some missing. The sample holds about 170,000 clones, about 86% seen once. The sample taken for sequencing was PBMCs. Receptors were obtained from a woman aged 25 to 39 in good health and CMV-seronegative.

This clone was detected once. V gene TRBV2 combines with J gene TRBJ2-7; D is undetermined. V lost 7 bases to trimming and J lost 0 bases, with 13 bases between them. CDR1 is SNHLY and CDR2 is FYNNEI in the germline V gene. The CDR3 loop spans 14 amino acids. CDR3 bases: TGTGCCAGCACCACGACGGGTCCCTCCTACGAGCAGTACTTC. This gives the protein CASTTTGPSYEQYF.

This chain connects TRBV5-1 to TRBJ2-2, with D perhaps TRBD1 (5 bases). Germline V gives CDR1 SGHRS, CDR2 YFSETQ. The V and J ends lost 5 bases and 0 bases respectively, with 8 bases between them. The CDR3 is 14 amino acids. DNA of the CDR3: TGCGCCAGCAGAGACAGATCGAACACCGGGGAGCTGTTTTTT. It specifies CASRDRSNTGELFF. Full variable domain (remainder filled in from reference TRBV5-1 and TRBJ2-2): KAGVTQTPRYLIKTRGQQVTLSCSPISGHRSVSWYQQTPGQGLQFLFEYFSETQRNKGNFPGRFSGRQFSNSRSEMNVSTLELGDSALYLCASRDRSNTGELFFGEGSRLTVL.

This clone was seen a single time. CDR3 DNA: TGTGCCAGCAGAGCTAACGGGGAGCTGTTTTTT. This codes for CASRANGELFF. The V gene is TRBV6-1, the J gene TRBJ2-2; D unclear. The CDR3 is 11 residues long. Germline-derived CDR1 and CDR2 are MNHNS and SASEGT. Trimming stripped 6 bases from V and 7 bases from J, with 6 bases between.

This clone was found once. The chain combines TRBV5-4 with TRBJ1-4; D is undetermined. Germline V gives CDR1 SGHNT, CDR2 YYREEE (reference sequence). Trimming stripped 1 base from V and 3 bases from J, with 13 bases between. This CDR3 has 16 residues. CDR3 nucleotide sequence: TGTGCCAGCAGCTTGAAACTCGGAGGGCCTAATGAAAAACTGTTTTTT. Encoded protein: CASSLKLGGPNEKLFF.

The rearrangement uses TRBV7-5 and TRBJ2-7; the table names TRBD1, a call not compared with the DNA. TRBV7-5 is listed as a pseudogene. This CDR3 contains 14 residues. This chain's CDR3 is CARSLGDSPYEQYF. In nucleotides, the CDR3 is TGTGCCAGAAGCTTAGGGGACAGTCCCTACGAGCAGTACTTC.

The rearrangement joins TRBV7-9 to TRBJ2-3; TRBD2 is a possible D gene (6 bases). CDR1 and CDR2 from the germline V gene are SEHNR and FQNEAQ (reference sequence). Trimming took 3 bases from V and 0 from J, leaving 16 bases between them. This CDR3 is built from 17 residues. CDR3 loop: CASSFPWTTTSTDTQYF. In nucleotides, the CDR3 is TGTGCCAGCAGCTTTCCATGGACTACAACTAGCACAGATACGCAGTATTTT. The full variable domain, with the rest looked up from reference TRBV7-9 and TRBJ2-3, is DTGVSQNPRHKITKRGQNVTFRCDPISEHNRLYWYRQTLGQGPEFLTYFQNEAQLEKSRLLSDRFSAERPKGSFSTLEIQRTEQGDSAMYLCASSFPWTTTSTDTQYFGPGTRLTVL.

The rearrangement links TRBV4-1 to TRBJ1-5; D is unresolved. Germline V CDR1 and CDR2: MGHRA, YSYEKL. V lost 0 bases to trimming and J lost 7 bases, with 13 bases between them. There are 15 residues in the CDR3. CDR3 amino acids: CASSQETGSGQPQHF. CDR3 DNA sequence: TGCGCCAGCAGCCAAGAAACCGGGTCCGGACAGCCCCAGCATTTT.

The V gene is TRBV15, the J gene TRBJ2-2, with a possible D match to TRBD2 (6 bases). Germline CDR1 is LNHNV and CDR2 is YYDKDF (reference sequence). The CDR3 contains 15 residues. V was clipped by 3 bases and J by 3 bases, with 11 bases between them. CDR3: CATSREGVDTGELFF. As DNA, the CDR3 is TGTGCCACCAGCAGGGAGGGTGTGGACACCGGGGAGCTGTTTTTT.

The chain has TRBV2 and TRBJ1-1; a possible D gene is TRBD1 (6 bases). V lost 6 bases and J lost 6, with 11 bases in between. CDR1 is SNHLY, CDR2 FYNNEI, per germline. CDR3 length equals 12 residues. Written as DNA, the CDR3 is TGTGCCAGCAGGAGGGGGTTTGCTGAAGCTTTCTTT. Translating it yields CASRRGFAEAFF.

The chain joins TRBV27 to TRBJ1-3, with 7 bases that match TRBD1. The CDR3 sequence is 18 residues long. Germline assignment: CDR1 MNHEY and CDR2 SMNVEV (reference sequence). The trim removed 7 bases at V and 0 bases at J, leaving 15 bases unmatched. The CDR3 DNA is TGTGCCAGCACCCCCATCCCCCGGACAGGTCACTCTGGAAACACCATATATTTT. Protein: CASTPIPRTGHSGNTIYF.

This clone was detected a few times. The chain recombines TRBV6-1 with TRBJ2-1, with D possibly matching TRBD2 (5 bases). The V gene's germline CDR1 is MNHNS and CDR2 SASEGT. The CDR3 totals 15 residues. V was clipped by 9 bases and J by 0 bases, with 15 bases between them. Here the CDR3 DNA reads TGTGCCAGTACCCCTGAGGGCGGCTCCTACAATGAGCAGTTCTTC. The encoded protein is CASTPEGGSYNEQFF.

The V call is TRBV7-9, the J call TRBJ2-5; a possible D gene is TRBD2 (5 bases). CDR3 size: 16 residues. The germline gives CDR1 SEHNR, CDR2 FQNEAQ (reference sequence). Trimming stripped 2 bases from V and 7 bases from J, with 20 bases between. The CDR3 is CASSLFLVRARGTQYF. The CDR3 nucleotides are TGTGCCAGCAGCTTATTTCTCGTGCGCGCCCGGGGGACCCAGTACTTC. The full variable domain, its missing parts supplied by reference TRBV7-9 and TRBJ2-5, is DTGVSQNPRHKITKRGQNVTFRCDPISEHNRLYWYRQTLGQGPEFLTYFQNEAQLEKSRLLSDRFSAERPKGSFSTLEIQRTEQGDSAMYLCASSLFLVRARGTQYFGPGTRLLVL.

The V and J genes are TRBV5-6 and TRBJ2-1; tentatively, D is TRBD2 (6 bases). Germline V gives CDR1 SGHDT, CDR2 YYEEEE. Trimming stripped 4 bases from V and 7 bases from J, with 21 bases between. CDR3 length: 16 residues. CDR3: CASSPEPGLRLNEQFF. CDR3 in DNA: TGTGCCAGCAGCCCGGAACCGGGACTTCGACTGAATGAGCAGTTCTTC.

The rearrangement joins TRBV15 to TRBJ2-7; 8 bases are shared with TRBD1. The CDR3 extends over 13 amino acids. The germline V gene encodes CDR1 LNHNV and CDR2 YYDKDF (reference sequence). J was trimmed by 6 bases and V by 0 bases; bases with no gene match: 1. The CDR3 nucleotides read TGTGCCACCAGCAGAGACAGGGGGCGCGAGCAGTACTTC. It is translated as CATSRDRGREQYF.

The chain is built from TRBV7-9 and TRBJ2-1; TRBD1 matches 8 bases. CDR1 and CDR2 (germline): SEHNR, FQNEAQ (reference sequence). V lost 4 bases and J lost 6; bases outside the gene matches: 8. The CDR3 spans 15 residues. The DNA for the CDR3 is TGTGCCAGCAGCTCGCCCGGGACAGGAACCAATGAGCAGTTCTTC. It translates to CASSSPGTGTNEQFF.

This sequence joins TRBV5-1 and TRBJ2-7, with TRBD2 matching 7 bases. The CDR3 contains 19 residues. Looked up from germline, CDR1 is SGHRS and CDR2 is YFSETQ. J lost 0 bases, V lost 4 bases, and 19 bases had no gene match. CDR3 DNA: TGCGCCAGCAGCCACCAGGTGAGACTAGCTACAACTTCCTCCTACGAGCAGTACTTC. Translation gives CASSHQVRLATTSSYEQYF.

The J gene is TRBJ1-4, the V gene TRBV7-6, with D perhaps TRBD1 (5 bases). This CDR3 is built from 16 residues. Trimming pared 5 bases from V and 7 bases from J, leaving 20 bases between. Germline CDR1 is SGHVS and CDR2 is FNYEAQ. The CDR3 is CASSPRSGAVSEKLFF. The CDR3 nucleotides are TGTGCCAGCAGCCCCCGGTCTGGGGCGGTGAGTGAAAAACTGTTTTTT.

CDR3 coding DNA: TGTGCCAGCAGCGTAGGTCAGGGACAGGGTGCCGAGCAGTACTTC. Protein sequence: CASSVGQGQGAEQYF. The chain uses TRBV9 and TRBJ2-7, with 9 positions matching TRBD1. The CDR3 has 15 amino acids. CDR1 is SGDLS, CDR2 YYNGEE, per germline. The ends lost 0 bases at V and 6 bases at J; junction bases unmatched: 7.

This chain links TRBV5-5 with TRBJ1-4; D ambiguous. V was trimmed by 1 base and J by 0 bases, leaving 19 bases between them. This CDR3 has 19 residues. From germline, CDR1 is SGHKS and CDR2 YYEKEE (reference sequence). CDR3 sequence reads: CASSLSPVDTSPTNEKLFF. The CDR3 region has the DNA TGTGCCAGCAGCTTGTCCCCAGTCGATACGTCTCCAACTAATGAAAAACTGTTTTTT.

The rearrangement joins TRBV7-8 to TRBJ1-4; 7 bases match TRBD1. The CDR3 has 14 amino acids. Trimming at V came to 5 bases and at J to 6 bases, leaving 6 bases not matched to a gene. In germline, CDR1 is SGHVS, CDR2 FQNEAQ. CDR3 in amino acids: CASSPTGYYEKLFF. CDR3 in DNA: TGTGCCAGCAGCCCGACAGGGTATTATGAAAAACTGTTTTTT.

This clone has more than one count but fewer than ten. This chain links TRBV10-3 with TRBJ2-7; D remains unclear. Germline V CDR1 and CDR2: ENHRY, SYGVKD. With 9 bases removed from V and 3 bases from J, the gap between germline ends came to 9 bases. This CDR3 contains 11 residues. CDR3 protein: CAISTDYEQYF. DNA of the CDR3: TGTGCCATATCTACTGACTACGAGCAGTACTTC.

The V call is TRBV5-1, the J call TRBJ2-3, with D perhaps TRBD1 (6 bases). The CDR3 runs to 16 residues. Germline V lookup: CDR1 SGHRS, CDR2 YFSETQ. With 2 bases removed from V and 1 base from J, the gap between germline ends came to 14 bases. CDR3 sequence: CASSLNAGVGTDTQYF. The CDR3 coding sequence is TGCGCCAGCAGCTTAAACGCAGGGGTGGGCACAGATACGCAGTATTTT.

The V call is TRBV2, the J call TRBJ2-3; D unresolved. This CDR3 is 11 amino acids long. V was trimmed by 7 bases and J by 3 bases, leaving 5 bases between them. Germline loops: CDR1 SNHLY, CDR2 FYNNEI. CDR3 protein: CASTRTDTQYF. The CDR3 coding sequence is TGTGCCAGCACGAGGACAGATACGCAGTATTTT. Together with reference TRBV2 and TRBJ2-3, the CDR3 gives the full variable domain: EPEVTQTPSHQVTQMGQEVILRCVPISNHLYFYWYRQILGQKVEFLVSFYNNEISEKSEIFDDQFSVERPDGSNFTLKIRSTKLEDSAMYFCASTRTDTQYFGPGTRLTVL.

V and J are TRBV5-1 and TRBJ2-5; 8 bases agree with TRBD2. Unmatched junction bases numbered 9, after V lost 0 bases and J lost 5 bases. This CDR3 has 16 residues. Germline CDR1 and CDR2: SGHRS and YFSETQ. The CDR3 sequence is CASSLAGVAGSETQYF. The CDR3 region has the DNA TGCGCCAGCAGCTTGGCCGGGGTAGCGGGGTCGGAGACCCAGTACTTC.

The chain has TRBV9 and TRBJ2-7; D possibly corresponds to TRBD2 (6 bases). Trimming left V 0 bases short and J 4 bases short, with 11 bases between. The CDR3 runs 14 residues. Germline V gene sequence: CDR1 SGDLS, CDR2 YYNGEE. The CDR3 region has the DNA TGTGCCAGCAGCGTAGGGGACTCCGGATACGAGCAGTACTTC. Translating gives CASSVGDSGYEQYF. The full variable domain, with the rest looked up from reference TRBV9 and TRBJ2-7, is DSGVTQTPKHLITATGQRVTLRCSPRSGDLSVYWYQQSLDQGLQFLIQYYNGEERAKGNILERFSAQQFPDLHSELNLSSLELGDSALYFCASSVGDSGYEQYFGPGTRLTVT.

The chain employs TRBV7-9 and TRBJ2-2; the match to TRBD1 covers 7 bases. CDR1 SEHNR and CDR2 FQNEAQ come from the germline V gene (reference sequence). This CDR3 spans 16 amino acids. Losses at the gene ends were 6 bases for V and 0 bases for J; bases not matched to a gene: 7. CDR3 protein: CASSPMTGSNTGELFF. In nucleotides, the CDR3 is TGTGCCAGCAGTCCCATGACAGGGTCGAACACCGGGGAGCTGTTTTTT.

The chain carries TRBV7-9 and TRBJ1-5, with D tentatively TRBD1 (6 bases). This CDR3 comprises 15 residues. Germline values: CDR1 SEHNR, CDR2 FQNEAQ (reference sequence). V dropped 4 bases and J dropped 4 bases, with 14 bases sitting between them. CDR3 nucleotide sequence: TGTGCCAGCAGCTCCAACAGGGACGGTAATCAGCCCCAGCATTTT. Amino acids: CASSSNRDGNQPQHF. The variable domain in full, with the rest retrieved from reference TRBV7-9 and TRBJ1-5, is DTGVSQNPRHKITKRGQNVTFRCDPISEHNRLYWYRQTLGQGPEFLTYFQNEAQLEKSRLLSDRFSAERPKGSFSTLEIQRTEQGDSAMYLCASSSNRDGNQPQHFGDGTRLSIL.

CDR3 in DNA: TGCGCCAGCAGCCCCTGGGGGGCGGGACAGGGGGTGACCGGGGAGCTGTTTTTT. Encoded protein: CASSPWGAGQGVTGELFF. This rearrangement joins TRBV4-1 to TRBJ2-2; 11 bases agree with TRBD1. With V trimmed by 4 bases and J by 5 bases, 12 bases remained unmatched. The CDR3 loop spans 18 amino acids. CDR1 is MGHRA, CDR2 YSYEKL, per germline.

The CDR3 spells CASGLSRQYTDTQYF. The CDR3 DNA is TGTGCTAGTGGTTTGAGCCGACAGTACACAGATACGCAGTATTTT. The V gene is TRBV12-5, the J gene TRBJ2-3, with a possible D match to TRBD1 (5 bases). The CDR3 extends over 15 amino acids. Germline lookup yields CDR1 LGHNT and CDR2 FRNRAP. Trimming took off 2 bases at V and 2 bases at J, with 11 bases between the two ends.

This sequence joins TRBV5-1 and TRBJ1-1; TRBD1 matches at 7 bases. This CDR3 spans 14 amino acids. The trim removed 4 bases at V and 0 bases at J, leaving 3 bases unmatched. Germline V gives CDR1 SGHRS, CDR2 YFSETQ. CDR3 sequence (DNA): TGCGCCAGCAGCATGACAGGGATGAACACTGAAGCTTTCTTT. This codes for CASSMTGMNTEAFF.

The chain combines TRBV7-8 with TRBJ2-5; D not certain. V gave up 1 base and J gave up 3 bases, with 9 bases separating them. Germline values: CDR1 SGHVS, CDR2 FQNEAQ. The CDR3 has 14 amino acids. The CDR3 loop is CASSLGLAEETQYF. CDR3 coding DNA: TGTGCCAGCAGCTTAGGGCTGGCCGAAGAGACCCAGTACTTC.